This TCR beta chain was profiled in a study of shared clonotypes between healthy human individuals. It was CD45RO-negative cells, positively selected for CCR7, that made up naive CD8 cells, with terminally differentiated effector memory CD45RA+ cells excluded. Germline assignment: CDR1 LGHNA and CDR2 YSLEER. Deletions cut 4 bases from V and 7 bases from J, with 17 bases between. The CDR3 loop spans 14 amino acids. This clone was observed a handful of times. The assay used deep level. Clones were sequenced by immunoSEQ multiplex PCR, and TCRdb holds only the in-frame ones, with some missing. The repertoire consists of more than 600,000 clones, with 92% occurring once and the leading ten covering approximately 24%.

This chain uses TRBV4-3 with TRBJ2-7; unclear D gene. This receptor was identified in a man aged 30 to 39 in good health. The sequencing sample was made of naive CD8+ T cells sorted from blood. CDR3 in amino acids: CASSRSIGVGEQYF. DNA for the CDR3: TGCGCCAGCAGCCGGTCTATAGGAGTAGGGGAGCAGTACTTC.